Sequencing of this T cell receptor beta chain was carried out in a study of response to subunit inactivated influenza vaccine. This CDR3 is built from 15 residues. The germline V and J ends were trimmed by 6 bases and 2 bases, with 17 bases remaining between them. Germline V gene lookup returns CDR1 DFQATT and CDR2 SNEGSKA (reference sequence). In TCRdb, the RT-PCR reads were re-called with MiXCR into one record per CDR3 protein. The profile shows about 620,000 distinct CDR3 sequences, about 11% of them singletons. In its sample, this clonotype was seen a few times. In addition, the sample was reused for a study of T cells expressing NK-cell markers. From that second work: TCR beta cDNA was generated via 5'RACE template switching incorporating UMIs.

This TCR was sampled from a middle-aged man who received an inactivated influenza vaccine. Sample: PBMCs from blood, taken on the day of vaccination. V is TRBV20-1 and J is TRBJ2-1; D might be TRBD2 (6 bases). The CDR3 nucleotides read TGCAGTGCAACAGGCCGCGGAGGGGCCTACAATGAGCAGTTCTTC. This translates into CSATGRGGAYNEQFF.